This T cell receptor (beta chain) derives from a study of cytomegalovirus exposure and HLA in healthy donors listed by TCRdb under 2017. For context, the study as a whole: An earlier analysis of more than 550 of the donors reported 276 Gb of sequence data and 95 million to 140 million unique TCR beta sequences obtained from about 179 million T cells. A later analysis re-examined previously published TCR beta repertoires from 610 or so donors and added high-resolution HLA genotyping to investigate patterns of TCR occurrence. In a later genetic analysis, genome-wide SNP genotypes for about 65% of the roughly 700 donors were used, and that subset was treated as a discovery cohort. To predict cytomegalovirus infection status, the study brought together high-throughput TCR immunosequencing, statistical association of individual TCRs with disease status, and machine learning. Several DR-DQ haplotypes were treated as single units for association and clustering because of strong linkage in the cohort. Every repertoire in the discovery cohort had been generated on one and the same sequencing platform. Approximately 300 gigabases of sequencing data and approximately 91 million unique TCR sequences made up an early release that covered some 640 HLA-typed donors. Rather than using new phenotypic data, the later analysis identified candidate immune exposures from TCR beta sequences and from how often those sequences occurred across donors. The number of typed donors differed by locus: roughly 620-640 for A, B, C, DRB1 and DQB1; approximately 530 for DQA1; over 600 for DPA1; and around 470 for DPB1. Along with the roughly 710-subject first cohort, a separate validation cohort of over a hundred different subjects was used. Both class I and class II loci were covered by HLA typing, at four-digit resolution. Among the roughly 410 genotyped donors, around 81% belonged to the genetic ancestry cluster associated with self-reported Caucasian donors. Donor age, sex, ethnicity and CMV serostatus were compiled together with the repertoire data. On average, around 240,000 unique TCR beta nucleotide sequences were sequenced per donor among 300 to 500 genotyped donors of the cohort, with approximately 18% of those sequences being non-productive. The aim of the study was to test whether cataloging public T cell receptors could identify signatures of past pathogen exposure. Using immunosequencing, the study profiled T cell repertoires from approximately 700 subjects and related those repertoires to cytomegalovirus serostatus. An earlier analysis of nearly 600 of the donors applied high-throughput TCR beta sequencing to assess whether each TCR beta V gene segment acted as functional or pseudogenic.

CDR1 and CDR2 are read off the germline V gene as MDHEN and SYDVKM. The CDR3 runs 14 amino acids, cysteine and phenylalanine included. Only the CDR3 portion is preserved as DNA: 42 bases, with reading frame beginning at the first base. V sheds 3 bases and J sheds 5 bases, leaving 14 bases between their ends. To prepare the library, the immunoSEQ multiplex PCR assay was applied. For the multiplex PCR, a mixture combining 60 forward primers for TCR Vbeta segments and 13 reverse primers for TCR Jbeta segments was used. The CDR3 region of rearranged TCR beta genes was amplified from genomic DNA with a multiplex PCR assay. On the Illumina HiSeq System, the amplified TCR beta libraries were sequenced as 87-base-pair reads. On the study's bioinformatics: A later analysis counted some 74 million unique TCR beta chains across the 600 to 850 repertoires, and some 11 million of these chains were shared by at least two donors. To remove PCR and sequencing errors, raw reads were error-corrected and collapsed into unique sequences using a nearest-neighbor algorithm that merged closely related sequences. CDR3 sequences were aligned to IMGT reference sequences to assign V, D and J gene segments. For a sequence to be retained, a match of at least six nucleotides was required to both a V gene segment and a J gene segment. A rearrangement was called productive if the CDR3 had no stop codons and remained in frame with V and J, and every other rearrangement was called non-productive. CDR3 was defined by IMGT convention, running from the second conserved V-encoded cysteine to the conserved J-encoded phenylalanine. Sequences without an unambiguous match to a single V gene segment were excluded from the earlier analysis of over 500 of the donors. In an earlier analysis of approximately 500 of the donors, a V segment was called functional when productive rearrangements were above 56.7%, and segregating when the standard deviation between donors exceeded 5%. A statistical classification framework was built for diagnosing cytomegalovirus status from the catalog of TCR beta chain sequences. V and J gene assignment, in a later analysis, came from comparing TCR nucleotide sequences with IMGT/GENE-DB human TR gene sequences. Using the TCRdist pipeline, a later analysis assigned CDR3 sequences along with most-parsimonious VDJ recombination scenarios. In a later analysis, every TCR beta chain was defined by the combination of its CDR3 amino acid sequence and its V-gene family, and reads without a unique V-gene family were dropped. As a way to deal with suspected cross-contamination and a sequencing artifact, a later analysis dropped approximately 590 nucleotide sequences that were highly shared and had low generation probability. A later analysis calculated a clonal expansion index for each public chain from normalized within-repertoire ranks of inferred template counts. In a later analysis, generation probabilities were computed with a VDJ recombination model fitted to out-of-frame rearrangements, and the resulting probabilities were checked against IGoR. A later analysis scored TCR-TCR, TCR-HLA and TCR-CMV co-occurrence with hypergeometric tests, applying a repertoire-size bias correction to TCR pairs. False discovery rates were estimated in a later analysis by permuting HLA or CMV assignments 20 times. In a later analysis, co-occurring TCRs were grouped using DBSCAN, and TCRdist sequence similarity was added for clustering within HLA-allele-positive subsets. Co-occurrence clustering excluded repertoires with fewer than 30,000 or more than 120,000 public chains, plus five with anomalous nucleotide sharing. In its TCRdb copy, this immuneACCESS table keeps in-frame sequences only and misses some clones. Where compared with another copy, unresolved V genes explain less than half of these, and the others have no known cause. The V and J calls and the clone size are those of that table, but D and trimming were determined from the DNA. Across this sample there are tens of thousands of clones, with 65% seen only once. The ten largest clones add up to 20% to 25% of the sample.

In total, more than 500 healthy bone marrow donors made up the cohort. Cohort members were all nominally healthy when sampled, although unrecorded immune exposures were likely present. The donor was CMV seropositive and belonged to the group of 250 to 350 seropositive cohort members. Each donor provided a peripheral blood sample, and peripheral blood mononuclear cells were used for TCR beta sequencing. The Qiagen DNeasy Blood Extraction Kit was used to extract genomic DNA from the blood cell samples. The investigation overall reported the following: Because HLA typing was missing for some donors at each locus, association tests included only the typed subset. In this cohort, only TCR beta chains were sequenced, and detectable features were limited by the absence of alpha or paired-chain data. A further reported finding was that TCR beta sequences accurately predicted the HLA-A and HLA-B alleles for most subjects in the first cohort. At a false discovery rate of 0.05, a later analysis linked 16,951 TCR beta sequences to specific HLA alleles. Some IMGT-functional V segments, including TRBV6-2 and TRBV6-3, could not be told apart with the 87-base-pair reads, so those segments were excluded. In a later genetic analysis, fewer N-insertions in productive TCRs were reported among donors in an Asian-associated ancestry cluster than the roughly 700-donor mean. While some public TCRs were present in many individuals, most TCR sequences turned up only very rarely across donors. According to the authors, the approach could potentially be generalized to other disease states and immunological phenotypes. When HLA alleles, especially DR and DQ, strongly co-occurred, attributing TCR associations to individual alleles was difficult. An association between a missense DCLRE1C variant and V-gene and J-gene trimming of TCR beta chains was found in a later genetic analysis and replicated in an independent cohort. In a later analysis, several top co-occurrence clusters were reported to appear linked to parvovirus B19, influenza, CMV and Epstein-Barr virus. A few of the identified cytomegalovirus-associated TCR beta chains were confirmed in vitro to be specific for cytomegalovirus antigens. In an earlier analysis of about 600 of the donors, most TCR beta V segments appeared in productive rearrangements about 90% or about 30% of the time, broadly matching IMGT annotations. In the study, about 150 TCR beta chains were listed as associated with cytomegalovirus. The classifier was reported to diagnose cytomegalovirus status with high specificity and sensitivity in both the original and validation cohorts. In a later analysis, most CMV-associated TCR beta chains were found to appear HLA-restricted, with HLA associations seemingly driven largely by CMV exposure. The sequencing pipeline was judged likely to have produced a cluster of highly shared sequence variants as a technical artifact. A later analysis found that HLA-associated TCR beta chains were more clonally expanded and had lower generation probabilities than equally common non-associated chains. Around 16 rarely observed V segments, including chromosome 9 orphons, were excluded from the earlier analysis of several hundred of the donors because counts were too low. Correlated functional status among segregating V segments might be attributable to linkage disequilibrium, but an unknown experimental factor could not be ruled out. In a later analysis, TCR association rates were found to vary across HLA loci, with the most associated TCRs seen for DRB1 alleles and the fewest for HLA-C alleles. Roughly uniform sequencing depth across donors was assumed in presence/absence analyses, although this assumption may not hold. The only immune exposure information available for the cohort was CMV serostatus.

As regards this clone: What antigen it recognizes has not been identified. No base-level quality is on record; no much larger clone is a single base apart.

The sequenced sample consisted of PBMCs. The TCR sequence derives from a woman aged 45-59 years in good health and CMV-seropositive. The chain couples TRBV28 to TRBJ2-7; the D segment could be TRBD1, given 7 matching bases. In nucleotide form, the sequence is TGTGCCAGCAGTTTGGGTCGGAGGGGGCACGAGCAGTACTTC. Translated, it reads CASSLGRRGHEQYF.